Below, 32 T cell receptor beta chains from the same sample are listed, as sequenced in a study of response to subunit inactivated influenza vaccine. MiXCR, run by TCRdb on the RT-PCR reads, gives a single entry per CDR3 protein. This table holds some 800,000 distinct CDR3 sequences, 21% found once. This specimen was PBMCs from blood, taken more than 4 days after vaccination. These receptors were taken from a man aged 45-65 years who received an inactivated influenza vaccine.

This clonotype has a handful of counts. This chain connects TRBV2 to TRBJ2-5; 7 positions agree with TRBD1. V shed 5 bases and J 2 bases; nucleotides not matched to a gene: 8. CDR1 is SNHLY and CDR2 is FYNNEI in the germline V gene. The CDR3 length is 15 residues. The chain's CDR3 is CASSHGQEDQETQYF. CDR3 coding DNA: TGTGCCAGCAGTCACGGACAGGAGGATCAAGAGACCCAGTACTTC. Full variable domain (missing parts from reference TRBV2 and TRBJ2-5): EPEVTQTPSHQVTQMGQEVILRCVPISNHLYFYWYRQILGQKVEFLVSFYNNEISEKSEIFDDQFSVERPDGSNFTLKIRSTKLEDSAMYFCASSHGQEDQETQYFGPGTRLLVL.

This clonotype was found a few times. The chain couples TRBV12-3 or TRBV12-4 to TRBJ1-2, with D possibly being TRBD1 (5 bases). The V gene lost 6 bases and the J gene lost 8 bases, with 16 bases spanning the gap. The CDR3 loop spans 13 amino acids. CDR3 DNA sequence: TGTGCCAGCAGACCCGGGGGATCGGGAGGCTACACCTTC. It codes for CASRPGGSGGYTF.

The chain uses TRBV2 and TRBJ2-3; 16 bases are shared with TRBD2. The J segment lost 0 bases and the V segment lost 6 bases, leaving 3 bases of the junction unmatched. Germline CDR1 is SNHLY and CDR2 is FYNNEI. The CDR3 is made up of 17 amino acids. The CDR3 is CASRGLAGGTSTDTQYF. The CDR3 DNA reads TGTGCCAGCAGGGGACTAGCGGGAGGGACTAGCACAGATACGCAGTATTTT.

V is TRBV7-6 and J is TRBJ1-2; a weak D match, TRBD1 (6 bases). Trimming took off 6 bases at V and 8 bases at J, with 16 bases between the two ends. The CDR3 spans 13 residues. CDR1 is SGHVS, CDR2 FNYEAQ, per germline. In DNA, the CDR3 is TGTGCCAGCAGACCGGACAGCGGCGGGGGCTACACCTTC. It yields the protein CASRPDSGGGYTF.

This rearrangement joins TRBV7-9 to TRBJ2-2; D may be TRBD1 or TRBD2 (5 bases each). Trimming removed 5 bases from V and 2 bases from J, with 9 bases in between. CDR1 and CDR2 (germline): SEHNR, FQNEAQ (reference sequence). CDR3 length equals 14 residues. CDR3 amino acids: CASSPWDNTGELFF. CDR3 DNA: TGTGCCAGCAGCCCCTGGGACAACACCGGGGAGCTGTTTTTT.

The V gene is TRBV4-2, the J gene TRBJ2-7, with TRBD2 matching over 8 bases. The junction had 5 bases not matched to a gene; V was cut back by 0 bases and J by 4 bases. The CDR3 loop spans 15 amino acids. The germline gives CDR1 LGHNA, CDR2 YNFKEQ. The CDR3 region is CASSQEGLVSYEQYF. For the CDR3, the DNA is TGTGCCAGCAGCCAAGAGGGACTAGTAAGTTACGAGCAGTACTTC.

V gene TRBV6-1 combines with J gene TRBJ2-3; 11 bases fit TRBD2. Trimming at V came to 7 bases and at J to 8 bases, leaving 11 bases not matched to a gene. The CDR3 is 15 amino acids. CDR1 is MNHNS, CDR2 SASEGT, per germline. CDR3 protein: CASTGLAGGLSTQYF. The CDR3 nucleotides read TGTGCCAGCACAGGACTAGCGGGTGGCTTAAGTACGCAGTATTTT.

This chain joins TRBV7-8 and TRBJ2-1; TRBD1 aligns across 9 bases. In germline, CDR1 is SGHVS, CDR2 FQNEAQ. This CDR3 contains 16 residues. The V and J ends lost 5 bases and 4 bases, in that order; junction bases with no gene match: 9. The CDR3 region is CASSTDRGYWYNEQFF. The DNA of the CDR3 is TGTGCCAGCAGCACCGACAGGGGGTATTGGTACAATGAGCAGTTCTTC.

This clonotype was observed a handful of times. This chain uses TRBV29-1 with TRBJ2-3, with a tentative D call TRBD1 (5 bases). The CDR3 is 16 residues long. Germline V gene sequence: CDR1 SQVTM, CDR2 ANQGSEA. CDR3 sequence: CWPKLPGFSRTDTQYF. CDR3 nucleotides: TGCTGGCCAAAGCTACCAGGGTTTTCGAGAACAGATACGCAGTATTTT.

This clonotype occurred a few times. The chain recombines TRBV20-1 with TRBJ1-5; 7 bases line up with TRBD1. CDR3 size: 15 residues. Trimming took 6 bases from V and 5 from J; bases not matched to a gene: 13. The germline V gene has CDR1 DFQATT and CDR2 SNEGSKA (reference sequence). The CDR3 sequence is CSAEGTQTGHQPQHF. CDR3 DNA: TGCAGTGCCGAAGGTACCCAGACAGGGCATCAGCCCCAGCATTTT.

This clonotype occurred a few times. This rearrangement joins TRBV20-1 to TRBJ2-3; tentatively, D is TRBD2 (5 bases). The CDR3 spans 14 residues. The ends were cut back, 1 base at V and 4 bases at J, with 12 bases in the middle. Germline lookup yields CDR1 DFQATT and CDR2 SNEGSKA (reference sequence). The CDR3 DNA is TGCAGTGCTAGAGGAGGGCAGAGAGCAGATACGCAGTATTTT. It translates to CSARGGQRADTQYF.

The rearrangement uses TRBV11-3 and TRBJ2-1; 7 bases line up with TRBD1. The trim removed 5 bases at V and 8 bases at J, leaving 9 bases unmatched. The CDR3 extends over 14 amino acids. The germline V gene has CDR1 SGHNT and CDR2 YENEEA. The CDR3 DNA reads TGTGCCAGCAGCGAAGTAGGGGGCGGCGATGAGCAGTTCTTC. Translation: CASSEVGGGDEQFF.

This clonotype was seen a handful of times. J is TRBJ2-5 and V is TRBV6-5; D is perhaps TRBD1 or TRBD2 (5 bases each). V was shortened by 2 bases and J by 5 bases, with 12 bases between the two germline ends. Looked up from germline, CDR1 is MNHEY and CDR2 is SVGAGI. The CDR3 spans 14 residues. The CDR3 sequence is CASSYEGWMETQYF. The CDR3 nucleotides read TGTGCCAGCAGTTACGAGGGGTGGATGGAGACCCAGTACTTC.

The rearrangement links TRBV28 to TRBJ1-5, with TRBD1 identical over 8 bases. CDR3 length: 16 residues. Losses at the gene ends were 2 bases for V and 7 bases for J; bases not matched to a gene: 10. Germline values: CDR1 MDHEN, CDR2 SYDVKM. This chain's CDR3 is CASSLGQGAFRQPQHF. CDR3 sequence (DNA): TGTGCCAGCAGTTTAGGGCAGGGGGCTTTTAGGCAGCCCCAGCATTTT.

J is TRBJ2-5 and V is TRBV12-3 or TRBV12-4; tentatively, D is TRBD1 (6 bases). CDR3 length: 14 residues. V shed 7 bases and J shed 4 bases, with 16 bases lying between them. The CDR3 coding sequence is TGTGCCAGCAACTCCGCAGGGGTCCTAGAGACCCAGTACTTC. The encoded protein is CASNSAGVLETQYF.

CDR3 in amino acids: CASSYSNPGTGFFGVYF. In nucleotides, the CDR3 is TGTGCCAGCAGTTACTCGAATCCCGGGACAGGGTTTTTCGGGGTGTACTTC. This chain joins TRBV6-5 and TRBJ2-7; TRBD1 aligns across 9 bases. This CDR3 is 17 amino acids long. The V gene's germline CDR1 is MNHEY and CDR2 SVGAGI. V shed 0 bases and J 12 bases; nucleotides not matched to a gene: 18.

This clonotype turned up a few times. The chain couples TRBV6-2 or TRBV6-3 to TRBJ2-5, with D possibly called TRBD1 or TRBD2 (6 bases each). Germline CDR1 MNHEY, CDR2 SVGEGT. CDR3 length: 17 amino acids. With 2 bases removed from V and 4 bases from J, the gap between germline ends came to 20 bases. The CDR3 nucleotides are TGTGCCAGCAGTTACAGGCGCCGGGGGCAGGATGGAGAGACCCAGTACTTC. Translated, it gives CASSYRRRGQDGETQYF.

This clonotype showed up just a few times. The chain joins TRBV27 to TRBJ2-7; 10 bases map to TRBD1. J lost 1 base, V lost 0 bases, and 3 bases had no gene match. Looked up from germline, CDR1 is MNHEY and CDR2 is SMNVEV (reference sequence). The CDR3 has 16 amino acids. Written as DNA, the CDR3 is TGTGCCAGCAGTTTATCGGGGGACAGGGGTTCCTACGAGCAGTACTTC. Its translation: CASSLSGDRGSYEQYF.

The CDR3 region has the DNA TGTGCCAGCAGTTCCAGCGAGCAAGAGACCCAGTACTTC. This translates into CASSSSEQETQYF. The chain joins TRBV28 to TRBJ2-5; D is unclear. The CDR3 runs to 13 residues. Trimming shortened V by 4 bases and J by 2 bases, and 8 bases separated the two germline ends. Germline-derived CDR1 and CDR2 are MDHEN and SYDVKM.

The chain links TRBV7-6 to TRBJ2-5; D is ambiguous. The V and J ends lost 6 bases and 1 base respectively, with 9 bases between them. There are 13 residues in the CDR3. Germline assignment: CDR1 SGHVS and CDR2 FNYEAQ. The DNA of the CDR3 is TGTGCCAGCAGGGAACCCGGCCAAGAGACCCAGTACTTC. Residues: CASREPGQETQYF.

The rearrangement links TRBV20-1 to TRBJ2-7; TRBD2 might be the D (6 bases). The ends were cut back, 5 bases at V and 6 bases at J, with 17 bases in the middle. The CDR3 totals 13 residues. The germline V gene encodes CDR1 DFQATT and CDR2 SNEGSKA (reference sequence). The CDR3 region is CSAPPAGGVEQYF. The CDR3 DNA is TGCAGTGCTCCCCCGGCCGGCGGGGTCGAGCAGTACTTC.

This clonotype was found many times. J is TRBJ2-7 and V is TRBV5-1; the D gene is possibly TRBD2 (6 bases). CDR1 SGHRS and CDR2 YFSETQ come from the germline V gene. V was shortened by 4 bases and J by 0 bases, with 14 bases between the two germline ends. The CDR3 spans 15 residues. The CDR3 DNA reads TGCGCCAGCAGCAAGGGACCCGGGGGCTCCTACGAGCAGTACTTC. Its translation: CASSKGPGGSYEQYF.

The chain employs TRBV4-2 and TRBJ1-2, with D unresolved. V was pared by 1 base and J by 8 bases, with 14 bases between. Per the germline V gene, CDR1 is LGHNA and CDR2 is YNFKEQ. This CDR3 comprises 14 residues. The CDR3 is CASSQVEYGLGYTF. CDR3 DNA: TGTGCCAGCAGCCAAGTGGAATACGGTCTCGGCTACACCTTC.

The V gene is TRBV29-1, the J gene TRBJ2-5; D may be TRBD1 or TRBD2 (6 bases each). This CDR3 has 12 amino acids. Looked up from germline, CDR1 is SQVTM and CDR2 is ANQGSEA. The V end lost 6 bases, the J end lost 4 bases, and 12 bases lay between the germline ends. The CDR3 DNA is TGCAGCGTGTGGGGGGCTGGAGAGACCCAGTACTTC. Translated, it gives CSVWGAGETQYF. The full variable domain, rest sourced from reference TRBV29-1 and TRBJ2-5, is SAVISQKPSRDICQRGTSLTIQCQVDSQVTMMFWYRQQPGQSLTLIATANQGSEATYESGFVIDKFPISRPNLTFSTLTVSNMSPEDSSIYLCSVWGAGETQYFGPGTRLLVL.

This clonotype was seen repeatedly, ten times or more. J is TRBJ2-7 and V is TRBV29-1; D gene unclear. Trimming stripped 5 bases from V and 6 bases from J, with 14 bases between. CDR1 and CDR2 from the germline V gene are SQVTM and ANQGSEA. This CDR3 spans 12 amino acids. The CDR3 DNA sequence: TGCAGCGTTCCGGGCCCGAGCCTCGAGCAGTACTTC. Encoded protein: CSVPGPSLEQYF.

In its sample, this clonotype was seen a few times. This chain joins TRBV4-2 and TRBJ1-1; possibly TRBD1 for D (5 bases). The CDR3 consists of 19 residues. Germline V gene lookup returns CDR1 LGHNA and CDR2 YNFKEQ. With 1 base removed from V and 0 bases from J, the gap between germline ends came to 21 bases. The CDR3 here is CASSQGLLGRVRMNTEAFF. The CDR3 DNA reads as TGTGCCAGCAGCCAAGGCCTTCTGGGCAGGGTGCGAATGAACACTGAAGCTTTCTTT.

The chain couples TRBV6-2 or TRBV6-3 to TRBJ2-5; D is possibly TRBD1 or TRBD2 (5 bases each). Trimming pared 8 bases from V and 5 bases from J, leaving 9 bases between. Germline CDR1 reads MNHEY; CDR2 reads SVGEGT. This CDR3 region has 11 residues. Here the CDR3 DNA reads TGTGCCAGCGGGGACCTGGAGACCCAGTACTTC. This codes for CASGDLETQYF.

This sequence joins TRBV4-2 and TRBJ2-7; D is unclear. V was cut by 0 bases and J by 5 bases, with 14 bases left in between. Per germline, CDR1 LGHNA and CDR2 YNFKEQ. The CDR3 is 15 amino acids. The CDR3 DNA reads TGTGCCAGCAGCCAAGATGGGATATCCGTGGACGAGCAGTACTTC. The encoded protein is CASSQDGISVDEQYF.

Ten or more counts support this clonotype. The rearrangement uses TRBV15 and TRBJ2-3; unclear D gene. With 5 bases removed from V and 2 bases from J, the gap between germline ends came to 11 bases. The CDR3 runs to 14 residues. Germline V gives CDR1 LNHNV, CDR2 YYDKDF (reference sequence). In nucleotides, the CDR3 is TGTGCCACCAGCCCTTCCACCTACACAGATACGCAGTATTTT. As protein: CATSPSTYTDTQYF.

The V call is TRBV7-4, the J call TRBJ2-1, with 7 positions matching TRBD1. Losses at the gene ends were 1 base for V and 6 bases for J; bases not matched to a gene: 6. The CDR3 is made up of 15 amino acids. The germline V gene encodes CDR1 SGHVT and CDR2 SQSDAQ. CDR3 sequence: CASSLGQGMFNEQFF. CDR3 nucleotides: TGTGCCAGCAGCTTAGGACAGGGAATGTTCAATGAGCAGTTCTTC.

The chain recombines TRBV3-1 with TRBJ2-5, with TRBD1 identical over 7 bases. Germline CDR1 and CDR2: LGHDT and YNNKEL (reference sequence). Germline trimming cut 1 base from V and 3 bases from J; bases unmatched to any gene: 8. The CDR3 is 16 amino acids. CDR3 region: CASSQGGGLRKETQYF. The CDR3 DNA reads TGTGCCAGCAGCCAAGGAGGGGGCTTAAGGAAAGAGACCCAGTACTTC.

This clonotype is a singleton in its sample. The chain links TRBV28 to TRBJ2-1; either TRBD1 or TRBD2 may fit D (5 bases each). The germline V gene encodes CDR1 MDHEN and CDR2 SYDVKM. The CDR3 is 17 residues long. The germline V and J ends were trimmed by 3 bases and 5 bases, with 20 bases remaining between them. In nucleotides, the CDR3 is TGTGCCAGCAGTTTGGTCGACCAGCCGGGACCGCACAATGAGCAGTTCTTC. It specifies CASSLVDQPGPHNEQFF.